Each of the 20 T cell receptor beta chains below was sequenced from the same sample in a study of blood T cell repertoires in COVID-19. Sequenced by immunoSEQ multiplex PCR; TCRdb stores in-frame clones only, minus some. The sample consists of some 150,000 clones, around 84% of them appearing once. Sequences were obtained from peripheral blood. These TCRs come from an elderly man with acute or convalescent COVID-19.

The rearrangement links TRBV10-3 to TRBJ1-2; 8 bases map to TRBD1. With 2 bases clipped from V and 4 bases from J, the junction kept 9 bases outside the gene matches. This CDR3 spans 16 amino acids. Germline CDR1 is ENHRY and CDR2 is SYGVKD. CDR3 loop: CAISEKQGGFPYGYTF. CDR3 nucleotides: TGTGCCATCAGTGAGAAACAGGGGGGCTTTCCCTATGGCTACACCTTC.

The chain couples TRBV7-9 to TRBJ2-2, with 7 bases matching TRBD2. The CDR3 is made up of 16 amino acids. The germline V gene has CDR1 SEHNR and CDR2 FQNEAQ (reference sequence). The ends lost 5 bases at V and 1 base at J; junction bases unmatched: 7. CDR3 in amino acids: CASSRIGGMNTGELFF. In nucleotides, the CDR3 is TGTGCCAGCAGCCGGATCGGGGGGATGAACACCGGGGAGCTGTTTTTT.

J is TRBJ2-5 and V is TRBV11-3; TRBD2 matches 13 bases. V lost 1 base, J lost 5 bases, and 13 bases stayed unmatched. The CDR3 contains 19 residues. The germline V gene has CDR1 SGHNT and CDR2 YENEEA. CDR3 amino acids: CASSLGLTSGGRLQETQYF. CDR3 nucleotide sequence: TGTGCCAGCAGCTTAGGGCTGACTAGCGGGGGGCGGCTGCAGGAGACCCAGTACTTC.

This clone was observed a few times. This chain connects TRBV28 to TRBJ2-7; 11 bases match TRBD1. Unmatched junction bases numbered 2, after V lost 6 bases and J lost 1 base. CDR3 size: 14 residues. Per the germline V gene, CDR1 is MDHEN and CDR2 is SYDVKM. CDR3 DNA sequence: TGTGCCAGCAGCGGGACAGGGGGTTCCTACGAGCAGTACGTC. The encoded protein is CASSGTGGSYEQYV.

The sample holds one count of this clone. One end of the junction is discordant with germline, which a read error may explain. The chain combines TRBV11-2 with TRBJ2-7; no firm D call. CDR1 SGHAT and CDR2 FQNNGV come from the germline V gene. CDR3 size: 14 residues. Here the CDR3 DNA reads TGTGCCAGCAGCCTAGACATACCGAGCTACGAGCAGTACTTC. It yields the protein CASSLDIPSYEQYF.

The chain joins TRBV4-2 to TRBJ2-7; 9 bases agree with TRBD2. Germline V CDR1 and CDR2: LGHNA, YNFKEQ. CDR3 length: 16 residues. V gave up 0 bases and J gave up 1 base; unmatched junction bases: 4. CDR3 region: CASSQEVSGGSYEQYF. The CDR3 nucleotides are TGTGCCAGCAGCCAAGAGGTTAGCGGGGGTTCCTACGAGCAGTACTTC.

The chain links TRBV10-3 to TRBJ2-5, with D perhaps matching TRBD1 (6 bases). This CDR3 has 12 amino acids. V was trimmed by 7 bases and J by 0 bases, leaving 6 bases between them. Germline V gives CDR1 ENHRY, CDR2 SYGVKD. In DNA form, the CDR3 reads TGTGCCATCAAGGGGGACCAAGAGACCCAGTACTTC. This codes for CAIKGDQETQYF.

This clone showed up just once. V is TRBV5-4 and J is TRBJ1-2; D uncertain. The CDR3 loop spans 12 amino acids. Trimming pared 0 bases from V and 8 bases from J, leaving 8 bases between. Looked up from germline, CDR1 is SGHNT and CDR2 is YYREEE (reference sequence). For the CDR3, the DNA is TGTGCCAGCAGCTTGGAGCTGGGCGGCTACACCTTC. Its translation: CASSLELGGYTF.

CDR3: CASSYRAGGRTDTQYF. The CDR3 coding sequence is TGTGCCAGCAGCTACCGGGCGGGGGGGCGCACAGATACGCAGTATTTT. This chain links TRBV7-2 with TRBJ2-3; 9 positions match TRBD2. The CDR3 runs to 16 residues. Trimming cost V 4 bases and J 1 base; bases outside gene matches: 6. Per germline, CDR1 SGHTA and CDR2 FQGNSA.

This chain joins TRBV27 and TRBJ1-2, with 7 positions matching TRBD1. Unmatched junction bases numbered 6, after V lost 5 bases and J lost 0 bases. The CDR3 is 15 residues long. Germline values: CDR1 MNHEY, CDR2 SMNVEV (reference sequence). CDR3 protein: CASSLNRGPNYGYTF. As DNA, the CDR3 is TGTGCCAGCAGTCTAAACAGGGGCCCTAACTATGGCTACACCTTC.

V and J are TRBV5-1 and TRBJ2-2, with 8 bases fitting TRBD1. The ends lost 3 bases at V and 1 base at J; junction bases unmatched: 2. Germline CDR1 and CDR2: SGHRS and YFSETQ. The CDR3 is made up of 15 amino acids. The CDR3 sequence is CASSWGTGNTGELFF. The DNA of the CDR3 is TGCGCCAGCAGCTGGGGGACAGGGAACACCGGGGAGCTGTTTTTT. The whole variable domain, remainder taken from reference TRBV5-1 and TRBJ2-2, is KAGVTQTPRYLIKTRGQQVTLSCSPISGHRSVSWYQQTPGQGLQFLFEYFSETQRNKGNFPGRFSGRQFSNSRSEMNVSTLELGDSALYLCASSWGTGNTGELFFGEGSRLTVL.

The rearrangement links TRBV27 to TRBJ2-1, with 12 bases that match TRBD2. Germline loops: CDR1 MNHEY, CDR2 SMNVEV (reference sequence). The V gene end was trimmed by 2 bases and the J gene end by 3 bases; junction bases not matched to a gene: 5. The CDR3 extends over 17 amino acids. The CDR3 is CASSLGASGGVYNEQFF. In nucleotides, the CDR3 is TGTGCCAGCAGTTTAGGGGCTAGCGGGGGGGTCTACAATGAGCAGTTCTTC.

V is TRBV3-1 (or the pseudogene TRBV3-2) and J is TRBJ2-7; a possible D gene is TRBD2 (6 bases). Trimming took 4 bases from V and 2 from J, leaving 9 bases between them. Germline values: CDR1 LGHDT, CDR2 YNNKEL (reference sequence). The CDR3 extends over 13 amino acids. The CDR3 region has the DNA TGTGCCAGCAGCCGCGGGGAAGCCTACGAGCAGTACTTC. Translating gives CASSRGEAYEQYF.

This clone was seen a few times. V and J are TRBV5-6 and TRBJ1-4; tentatively, D is TRBD1 (6 bases). CDR3 length equals 15 residues. Germline V gives CDR1 SGHDT, CDR2 YYEEEE. Trimming stripped 4 bases from V and 6 bases from J, with 16 bases between. The CDR3 coding sequence is TGTGCCAGCAGCCCGTGGGGCGCAGGGGATGAAAAACTGTTTTTT. Encoded protein: CASSPWGAGDEKLFF.

This clone occurred a few times. The rearrangement joins TRBV7-9 to TRBJ1-4; 9 bases match TRBD1. V lost 5 bases to trimming and J lost 6 bases; unmatched junction nucleotides: 4. CDR3 length equals 14 residues. CDR1 and CDR2 (germline): SEHNR, FQNEAQ (reference sequence). The DNA for the CDR3 is TGTGCCAGCAGCCAGGACAGGGGATATGAAAAACTGTTTTTT. The encoded protein is CASSQDRGYEKLFF.

V usage is TRBV6-1 and J usage is TRBJ2-7; 9 bases align to TRBD1. The germline V gene encodes CDR1 MNHNS and CDR2 SASEGT. V was pared by 3 bases and J by 0 bases, with 3 bases of the junction left unmatched. The CDR3 runs 15 residues. CDR3 region: CASSDTGGASYEQYV. DNA for the CDR3: TGTGCCAGCAGTGACACAGGGGGCGCCTCCTACGAGCAGTACGTC.

V usage is TRBV6-2 or TRBV6-3 and J usage is TRBJ1-6; D may be TRBD1 (6 bases). V was clipped by 5 bases and J by 5 bases, with 10 bases between them. The germline CDR1 and CDR2 sequences are MNHEY and SVGEGT. The CDR3 totals 14 residues. CDR3 loop: CASSRTVDNSPLHF. The CDR3, as DNA: TGTGCCAGCAGTCGGACAGTTGATAATTCACCCCTCCACTTT.

The J gene is TRBJ2-7, the V gene TRBV2; D is unresolved. Trimming shortened V by 0 bases and J by 5 bases, and 8 bases separated the two germline ends. The germline V gene encodes CDR1 SNHLY and CDR2 FYNNEI. The CDR3 is made up of 13 amino acids. Here the CDR3 reads CASSEARLDEQYF. The CDR3 nucleotides read TGTGCCAGCAGTGAAGCGCGTCTTGACGAGCAGTACTTC.

This clone was seen just once. V and J are TRBV6-5 and TRBJ2-7, with TRBD2 as a possible D gene (6 bases). V was pared by 5 bases and J by 3 bases, with 14 bases between. Germline-derived CDR1 and CDR2 are MNHEY and SVGAGI. This CDR3 has 14 residues. The CDR3 loop reads CASSMTSSHYEQYV. In DNA, the CDR3 is TGTGCCAGCAGTATGACTAGTTCCCACTACGAGCAGTACGTC.

Only a few counts were recorded for this clone. The chain links TRBV11-3 to TRBJ2-1, with 14 positions matching TRBD2. This CDR3 has 15 amino acids. Germline trimming cut 3 bases from V and 9 bases from J; bases unmatched to any gene: 4. Germline CDR1 is SGHNT and CDR2 is YENEEA. The CDR3 DNA reads as TGTGCCAGCAGCTTGGGACTAGCGGGGGCAGGTGAGCAGTTCTTC. This translates into CASSLGLAGAGEQFF. The full variable domain, completed using reference TRBV11-3 and TRBJ2-1, is EAGVVQSPRYKIIEKKQPVAFWCNPISGHNTLYWYLQNLGQGPELLIRYENEEAVDDSQLPKDRFSAERLKGVDSTLKIQPAELGDSAVYLCASSLGLAGAGEQFFGPGTRLTVL.